These 30 T cell receptor beta chains were all obtained from the same sample, sequenced in a study of T-cell memory formation after mild COVID-19. TCRdb used MiXCR to reprocess the 5' RACE reads, holding one entry per CDR3 protein. Of a few hundred thousand distinct CDR3 sequences listed, roughly 26% are singletons. The specimen sequenced was PBMCs or a T cell subset sorted from them (not recorded which). The receptor source for this set is an adult woman who had mild COVID-19 (a few samples of this study predate the infection). Cell type and time point are not known.

The chain carries TRBV20-1 and TRBJ2-7; 7 bases agree with TRBD1. The length of the CDR3 is 15 residues. Trimming took 6 bases from V and 2 from J; bases not matched to a gene: 13. CDR1 is DFQATT and CDR2 is SNEGSKA in the germline V gene (reference sequence). This chain's CDR3 is CSALIVRDRTYEQYF. The CDR3 DNA reads as TGCAGTGCATTAATTGTCCGGGACAGAACCTACGAGCAGTACTTC.

This clonotype occurred a few times. The chain employs TRBV20-1 and TRBJ1-1; D gene unclear. Germline V gene data show CDR1 as DFQATT and CDR2 as SNEGSKA (reference sequence). Trimming took 0 bases from V and 2 from J, leaving 10 bases between them. This CDR3 contains 14 residues. The CDR3 DNA is TGCAGTGCTAGAGATTGGTCAACCAACACTGAAGCTTTCTTT. This encodes CSARDWSTNTEAFF.

This clonotype was counted at least ten times. V and J are TRBV5-5 and TRBJ2-5; the match to TRBD1 covers 7 bases. The trim removed 0 bases at V and 4 bases at J, leaving 0 bases unmatched. Germline CDR1 and CDR2: SGHKS and YYEKEE (reference sequence). CDR3 length: 13 amino acids. CDR3 nucleotide sequence: TGTGCCAGCAGCTTGGACAGGGGAGAGACCCAGTACTTC. Protein product: CASSLDRGETQYF.

The chain combines TRBV7-2 with TRBJ1-2; no definite D call. Per germline, CDR1 SGHTA and CDR2 FQGNSA. Trimming took off 1 base at V and 6 bases at J, with 9 bases between the two ends. The CDR3 loop spans 13 amino acids. CDR3 region: CASSLVRNDGYTF. CDR3 sequence (DNA): TGTGCCAGCAGCTTAGTTAGGAACGATGGCTACACCTTC. The whole variable domain, remainder taken from reference TRBV7-2 and TRBJ1-2, is GAGVSQSPSNKVTEKGKDVELRCDPISGHTALYWYRQSLGQGLEFLIYFQGNSAPDKSGLPSDRFSAERTGGSVSTLTIQRTQQEDSAVYLCASSLVRNDGYTFGSGTRLTVV.

This chain uses TRBV18 with TRBJ2-5; the match to TRBD2 covers 7 bases. The trim removed 6 bases at V and 1 base at J, leaving 14 bases unmatched. The CDR3 covers 17 residues. Germline loops: CDR1 KGHSH, CDR2 LQKENI. CDR3 protein: CASSPLGLEALQETQYF. The CDR3 region has the DNA TGTGCCAGCTCCCCCCTCGGACTAGAAGCACTCCAAGAGACCCAGTACTTC.

This clonotype has a handful of counts. The chain employs TRBV12-3 or TRBV12-4 and TRBJ2-5; no clear D gene. The CDR3 has 16 residues. V was cut by 5 bases and J by 2 bases, with 18 bases left in between. In DNA, the CDR3 is TGTGCCAGCAGTATTCACCGACTTTTGGGACAAGAGACCCAGTACTTC. Its protein is CASSIHRLLGQETQYF.

This clonotype was counted only a few times. V usage is TRBV12-3 or TRBV12-4 and J usage is TRBJ1-2, with D possibly matching TRBD1 (6 bases). V dropped 8 bases and J dropped 6 bases, with 16 bases sitting between them. The CDR3 loop spans 13 amino acids. CDR3 amino acids: CASSQGKSDGYTF. CDR3 nucleotides: TGTGCCAGCTCCCAGGGGAAGAGCGATGGCTACACCTTC.

The chain joins TRBV19 to TRBJ1-1; D unresolved. The germline V gene encodes CDR1 LNHDA and CDR2 SQIVND (reference sequence). The CDR3 has 11 residues. V was cut by 5 bases and J by 7 bases, with 8 bases left in between. The CDR3 loop reads CASSSGIEAFF. The CDR3 DNA reads TGTGCCAGTAGTTCGGGGATTGAAGCTTTCTTT.

The chain uses TRBV7-2 and TRBJ2-1; 8 bases agree with TRBD2. The junction had 10 bases not matched to a gene; V was cut back by 6 bases and J by 3 bases. Germline V gives CDR1 SGHTA, CDR2 FQGNSA. The CDR3 consists of 16 residues. For the CDR3, the DNA is TGTGCCAGCAGACCCCTCAGCGGGGGCGGCTACAATGAGCAGTTCTTC. It is translated as CASRPLSGGGYNEQFF.

This clonotype has ten or more counts. V and J are TRBV20-1 and TRBJ1-1; D ambiguous. Germline CDR1 DFQATT, CDR2 SNEGSKA (reference sequence). The V and J ends lost 0 bases and 1 base respectively, with 12 bases between them. The CDR3 has 15 amino acids. The CDR3 region has the DNA TGCAGTGCTAGAGACCCTATAAAGGGGAACACTGAAGCTTTCTTT. Translating it yields CSARDPIKGNTEAFF.

This chain links TRBV29-1 with TRBJ1-2, with D possibly matching TRBD1 (6 bases). V lost 5 bases and J lost 4, with 17 bases in between. CDR3 length: 14 residues. From germline, CDR1 is SQVTM and CDR2 ANQGSEA. The CDR3 DNA is TGCAGCGTTCCTGATGGAGAGGGGGGCTATGGCTACACCTTC. Protein product: CSVPDGEGGYGYTF.

This clonotype appeared many times. The V call is TRBV5-4, the J call TRBJ2-1, with a tentative D call TRBD2 (6 bases). This CDR3 has 14 amino acids. Germline lookup yields CDR1 SGHNT and CDR2 YYREEE (reference sequence). Trimming removed 3 bases at V and 8 bases at J, with 15 bases between. This chain's CDR3 is CASSSGLGLDEQFF. CDR3 coding DNA: TGTGCCAGCAGCTCGGGACTGGGATTGGATGAGCAGTTCTTC.

The chain carries TRBV30 and TRBJ2-1; 9 nucleotides match TRBD1. CDR3 length equals 11 residues. CDR1 is GTSNPN and CDR2 is SVGIG in the germline V gene (reference sequence). The CDR3 region is CASGTGNEQFF. The CDR3 DNA is TGTGCTTCCGGGACAGGGAATGAGCAGTTCTTC.

The chain employs TRBV7-9 and TRBJ2-1; TRBD2 aligns across 10 bases. J gave up 8 bases and V 3 bases, and 10 bases lay outside the gene matches. This CDR3 comprises 16 residues. Per the germline V gene, CDR1 is SEHNR and CDR2 is FQNEAQ (reference sequence). CDR3 protein: CASSFGTSDFRDEQFF. CDR3 DNA: TGTGCCAGCAGCTTCGGGACTAGCGATTTTAGGGATGAGCAGTTCTTC.

The chain couples TRBV5-1 to TRBJ1-3; 9 bases fit TRBD1. Germline V gene data show CDR1 as SGHRS and CDR2 as YFSETQ. The CDR3 has 16 residues. V was clipped by 4 bases and J by 4 bases; unmatched bases: 9. The CDR3 sequence: CASSPGDRALGNTIYF. For the CDR3, the DNA is TGCGCCAGCAGCCCCGGGGACAGGGCGTTGGGAAACACCATATATTTT.

This clonotype appeared a few times. V gene TRBV5-5 combines with J gene TRBJ1-4; possible D gene TRBD1, 5 bases. Germline CDR1 is SGHKS and CDR2 is YYEKEE (reference sequence). Trimming shortened V by 2 bases and J by 3 bases, and 8 bases separated the two germline ends. The CDR3 has 14 amino acids. The CDR3 DNA follows: TGTGCCAGCAGCTTCGGGGGGGCTAATGAAAAACTGTTTTTT. Translated, it gives CASSFGGANEKLFF.

This clonotype was counted between two and nine times. This chain uses TRBV4-3 with TRBJ2-7, with 9 nucleotides matching TRBD1. V dropped 0 bases and J dropped 6; count of bases not matched to a gene: 6. Germline values: CDR1 LGHNA, CDR2 YSLEER. This CDR3 has 15 residues. The DNA of the CDR3 is TGCGCCAGCAGCCAAGAACTGACAGGGGGGACCGAGCAGTACTTC. Its protein product is CASSQELTGGTEQYF.

This chain uses TRBV4-3 with TRBJ1-2; TRBD1 aligns across 7 bases. Unmatched junction bases numbered 8, after V lost 0 bases and J lost 4 bases. The CDR3 is 16 amino acids. Germline loops: CDR1 LGHNA, CDR2 YSLEER. CDR3 coding DNA: TGCGCCAGCAGCCAAGATCGGGGACAGCTGATCTATGGCTACACCTTC. It yields the protein CASSQDRGQLIYGYTF.

There are a few counts of this clonotype. Here the CDR3 DNA reads TGCGCCAGCAGCTTGACTGCCGCGGGGGGAAACAATGAGCAGTTCTTC. Residues: CASSLTAAGGNNEQFF. J is TRBJ2-1 and V is TRBV5-1, with 8 bases that match TRBD2. CDR1 and CDR2 from the germline V gene are SGHRS and YFSETQ. Trimming at V came to 1 base and at J to 5 bases, leaving 8 bases not matched to a gene. The CDR3 covers 16 residues. Based on the CDR3 plus reference TRBV5-1 and TRBJ2-1, the full variable domain is KAGVTQTPRYLIKTRGQQVTLSCSPISGHRSVSWYQQTPGQGLQFLFEYFSETQRNKGNFPGRFSGRQFSNSRSEMNVSTLELGDSALYLCASSLTAAGGNNEQFFGPGTRLTVL.

The chain has TRBV3-1 and TRBJ2-7; D gene unclear. V shed 0 bases and J shed 7 bases, with 7 bases lying between them. The CDR3 contains 12 residues. The V gene's germline CDR1 is LGHDT and CDR2 YNNKEL (reference sequence). CDR3 nucleotides: TGTGCCAGCAGCCAAGATCTACGGGAGCAGTACTTC. Its translation is CASSQDLREQYF.

The CDR3 DNA follows: TGCGCCAGCAGCCAAGATCTAGGGCTAGCGAGGTCCTACGAGCAGTACTTC. Residues: CASSQDLGLARSYEQYF. The chain couples TRBV4-3 to TRBJ2-7; D perhaps matches TRBD2 (6 bases). V was trimmed by 0 bases and J by 1 base, leaving 16 bases between them. The CDR3 length is 17 residues. CDR1 LGHNA and CDR2 YSLEER come from the germline V gene.

V and J are TRBV9 and TRBJ2-1; D assignment may be TRBD1 or TRBD2 (6 bases each). This CDR3 has 15 amino acids. Trimming cost V 3 bases and J 8 bases, with 18 bases left between them. The germline V gene has CDR1 SGDLS and CDR2 YYNGEE. DNA for the CDR3: TGTGCCAGCAGCGGGAGGGGGGACTCGGCGGATGAGCAGTTCTTC. This gives the protein CASSGRGDSADEQFF.

The chain has TRBV5-6 and TRBJ2-7; tentatively, D is TRBD1 (6 bases). The CDR3 loop spans 15 amino acids. Looked up from germline, CDR1 is SGHDT and CDR2 is YYEEEE. V was trimmed by 0 bases and J by 2 bases, leaving 12 bases between them. CDR3 in DNA: TGTGCCAGCAGCTTGGGTCAGGGGATACCCTACGAGCAGTACTTC. This translates into CASSLGQGIPYEQYF.

The V gene is TRBV15, the J gene TRBJ1-3; no definite D call. Germline V gene sequence: CDR1 LNHNV, CDR2 YYDKDF (reference sequence). Trimming pared 4 bases from V and 3 bases from J, leaving 7 bases between. This CDR3 spans 13 amino acids. The CDR3 sequence: CATSTFLGNTIYF. The CDR3 DNA follows: TGTGCCACCAGCACTTTCCTTGGAAACACCATATATTTT.

This clonotype appeared a few times. This chain uses TRBV30 with TRBJ1-1, with TRBD1 matching 9 bases. The V gene's germline CDR1 is GTSNPN and CDR2 SVGIG (reference sequence). V trimming: 1 base; J trimming: 4 bases; junction bases outside the gene matches: 1. This CDR3 region has 13 residues. CDR3 in amino acids: CAWSGTGVTEAFF. The CDR3 bases are TGTGCCTGGAGTGGGACAGGGGTCACTGAAGCTTTCTTT.

This clonotype was detected a few times. The CDR3: CASSPSGTSGIGTGELFF. The CDR3 nucleotides are TGTGCCAGCAGCCCTTCCGGGACTAGCGGGATAGGCACCGGGGAGCTGTTTTTT. V and J are TRBV6-6 and TRBJ2-2; 13 nucleotides line up with TRBD2. This CDR3 is built from 18 residues. The germline gives CDR1 MNHNY, CDR2 SVGAGI (reference sequence). The J segment lost 4 bases and the V segment lost 6 bases, leaving 11 bases of the junction unmatched.

The V and J genes are TRBV7-6 and TRBJ2-3; weak D call: TRBD2 (6 bases). V lost 1 base, J lost 3 bases, and 14 bases lay in between. The germline CDR1 and CDR2 sequences are SGHVS and FNYEAQ. CDR3 length equals 16 residues. This CDR3 is CASSLGTLGGTDTQYF. As DNA, the CDR3 is TGTGCCAGCAGCTTAGGGACACTGGGGGGAACAGATACGCAGTATTTT.

V usage is TRBV20-1 and J usage is TRBJ1-5; 9 bases map to TRBD1. The CDR3 is 20 residues long. Germline V gene data show CDR1 as DFQATT and CDR2 as SNEGSKA (reference sequence). V was pared by 0 bases and J by 4 bases, with 19 bases of the junction left unmatched. The CDR3 reads CSARDDVAGTGIFSNQPQHF. The DNA for the CDR3 is TGCAGTGCTAGAGACGACGTAGCCGGGACAGGGATTTTTTCTAATCAGCCCCAGCATTTT.

This clonotype has only a few counts. Here the CDR3 DNA reads TGCAGTGCTAGCTTGGGACAAATTTCGCAGTATTTT. Amino acids: CSASLGQISQYF. The genes are TRBV20-1 and TRBJ2-3, with D possibly TRBD1 on 6 matching bases. This CDR3 has 12 residues. Trimming took off 3 bases at V and 10 bases at J, with 14 bases between the two ends. From germline, CDR1 is DFQATT and CDR2 SNEGSKA (reference sequence).

The chain carries TRBV5-1 and TRBJ1-2; TRBD1 aligns across 9 bases. Trimming at V came to 3 bases and at J to 6 bases, leaving 3 bases not matched to a gene. The germline V gene has CDR1 SGHRS and CDR2 YFSETQ. CDR3 length equals 13 residues. This CDR3 reads CASSWDREDGYTF. The CDR3 coding sequence is TGCGCCAGCAGCTGGGACAGGGAGGATGGCTACACCTTC.